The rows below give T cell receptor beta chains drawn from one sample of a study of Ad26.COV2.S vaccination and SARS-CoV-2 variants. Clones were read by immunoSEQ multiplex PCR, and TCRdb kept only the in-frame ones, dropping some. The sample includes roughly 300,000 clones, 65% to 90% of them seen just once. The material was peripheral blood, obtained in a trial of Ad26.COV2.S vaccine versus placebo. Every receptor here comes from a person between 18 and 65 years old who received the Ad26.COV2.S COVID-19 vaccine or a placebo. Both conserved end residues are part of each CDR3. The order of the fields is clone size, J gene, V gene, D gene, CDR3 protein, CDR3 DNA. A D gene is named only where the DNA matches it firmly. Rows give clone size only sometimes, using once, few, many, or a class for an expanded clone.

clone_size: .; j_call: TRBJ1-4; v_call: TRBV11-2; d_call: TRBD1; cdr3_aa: CASSSRQDREGTVFF; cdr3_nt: TGTGCCAGCAGCTCTCGCCAGGACAGGGAAGGAACAGTGTTTTTT
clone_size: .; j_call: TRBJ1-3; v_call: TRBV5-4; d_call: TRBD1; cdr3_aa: CASSLNPGGSGNTIYF; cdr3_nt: TGTGCCAGCAGCTTGAATCCAGGGGGTTCTGGAAACACCATATATTTT
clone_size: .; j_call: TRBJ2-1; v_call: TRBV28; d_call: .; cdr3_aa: CASRPLGGSSNEQFF; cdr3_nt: TGTGCCAGCAGGCCCCTTGGGGGATCTTCGAATGAGCAGTTCTTC
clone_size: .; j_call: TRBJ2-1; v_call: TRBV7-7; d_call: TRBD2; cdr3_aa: CASSLATSGGNEQFF; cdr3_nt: TGTGCTAGCAGCTTAGCTACTAGCGGGGGAAATGAGCAGTTCTTC
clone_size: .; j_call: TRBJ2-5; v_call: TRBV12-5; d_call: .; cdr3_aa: CATAYQETQYF; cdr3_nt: TGTGCTACGGCATACCAAGAGACCCAGTACTTC
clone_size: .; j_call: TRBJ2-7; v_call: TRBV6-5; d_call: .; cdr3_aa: CASSLRGASLDEQYF; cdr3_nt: TGTGCCAGCAGTCTACGCGGGGCCTCTTTAGACGAGCAGTACTTC
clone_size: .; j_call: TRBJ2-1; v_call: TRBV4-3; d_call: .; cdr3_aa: CASSQDTYINEQFF; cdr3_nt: TGCGCCAGCAGCCAAGATACCTACATCAATGAGCAGTTCTTC
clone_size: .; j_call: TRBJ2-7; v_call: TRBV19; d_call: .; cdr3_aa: CASSIGEVGTYEQYF; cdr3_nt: TGTGCCAGTAGTATTGGAGAGGTAGGGACCTACGAGCAGTACTTC
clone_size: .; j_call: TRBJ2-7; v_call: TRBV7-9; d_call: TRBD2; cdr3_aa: CASSPWTSSHEQYF; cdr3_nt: TGTGCCAGCAGCCCCTGGACTAGTTCGCACGAGCAGTACTTC
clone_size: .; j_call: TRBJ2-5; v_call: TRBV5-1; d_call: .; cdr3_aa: CASSFGQKETQYF; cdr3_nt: TGCGCCAGCAGCTTTGGGCAGAAAGAGACCCAGTACTTC
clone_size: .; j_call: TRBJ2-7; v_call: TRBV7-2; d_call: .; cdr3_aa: CASSLGPPPYEQYF; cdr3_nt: TGTGCCAGCAGCTTAGGCCCACCGCCGTACGAGCAGTACTTC
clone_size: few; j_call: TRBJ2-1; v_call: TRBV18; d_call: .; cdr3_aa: CASSPVQKNEQFF; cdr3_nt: TGTGCCAGCTCACCAGTACAGAAAAATGAGCAGTTCTTC
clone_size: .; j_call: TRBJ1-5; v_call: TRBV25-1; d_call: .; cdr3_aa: CASSQGGGVHQPQHF; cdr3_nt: TGTGCCAGCAGTCAAGGGGGGGGCGTTCATCAGCCCCAGCATTTT
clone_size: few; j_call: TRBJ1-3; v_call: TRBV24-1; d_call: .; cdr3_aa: CATSGDRGNTIYF; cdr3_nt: TGTGCCACCAGTGGGGACCGGGGAAACACCATATATTTT
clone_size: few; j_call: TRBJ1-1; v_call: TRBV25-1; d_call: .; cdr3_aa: CASSEGGAWAFF; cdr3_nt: TGTGCCAGCAGTGAAGGGGGCGCATGGGCTTTCTTT
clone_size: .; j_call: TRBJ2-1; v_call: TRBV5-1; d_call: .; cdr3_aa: CASTLLGGNYNEQFF; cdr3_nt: TGCGCCAGCACCCTATTAGGAGGAAATTACAATGAGCAGTTCTTC
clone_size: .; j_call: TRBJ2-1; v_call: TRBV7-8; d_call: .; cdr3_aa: CASSLSPREQFF; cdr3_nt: TGTGCCAGCAGCTTATCCCCCAGAGAGCAGTTCTTC
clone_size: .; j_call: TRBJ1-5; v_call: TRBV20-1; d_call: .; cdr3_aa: CSASVDRTGNQPQHF; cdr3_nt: TGCAGTGCTAGTGTGGATCGGACTGGTAATCAGCCCCAGCATTTT
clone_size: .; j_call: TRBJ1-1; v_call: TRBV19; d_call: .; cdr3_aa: CASRTHGDTEAFF; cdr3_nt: TGTGCCAGTAGAACACACGGTGACACTGAAGCTTTCTTT